A single sample is the source of the 20 T cell receptor beta chains below, sequenced in a study of blood T cells in healthy people across ages. The authors ran a second PCR of roughly 6 to 12 cycles using a sample-barcoded 5' primer and a J-beta primer mix. Via MiXCR, TCRdb re-called the 5' RACE reads, giving one row per CDR3 protein. Of 1.5 million to 2 million distinct CDR3 sequences in the sample, under 30% were seen once. Specimen: blood. These receptors originate from a woman between 25 and 40 years old in good health.

Only a few counts were recorded for this clonotype. The J gene is TRBJ2-7, the V gene TRBV6-6; D is unclear. Trimming pared 6 bases from V and 5 bases from J, leaving 14 bases between. The CDR3 is made up of 13 amino acids. From germline, CDR1 is MNHNY and CDR2 SVGAGI (reference sequence). CDR3: CASSLNIRDEQYF. The CDR3 DNA reads TGTGCCAGCAGCCTTAATATTCGGGACGAGCAGTACTTC.

This clonotype was recorded a few times. The gene calls are TRBV10-2 and TRBJ1-2; the D gene is possibly TRBD1 (5 bases). V dropped 3 bases and J dropped 3 bases, with 11 bases sitting between them. The CDR3 has 14 amino acids. The germline CDR1 and CDR2 sequences are WSHSY and SAAADI. The chain's CDR3 is CASSDPRDHYGYTF. Here the CDR3 DNA reads TGCGCCAGCAGTGATCCCCGGGACCACTATGGCTACACCTTC.

This chain links TRBV5-1 with TRBJ2-1; no firm D call. V was pared by 5 bases and J by 7 bases, with 13 bases between. CDR3 size: 13 residues. Germline loops: CDR1 SGHRS, CDR2 YFSETQ. CDR3 sequence: CASSSSLGNEQFF. The CDR3 DNA reads as TGCGCCAGCAGTAGTTCCTTAGGGAATGAGCAGTTCTTC.

The sample holds many counts of this clonotype. The gene calls are TRBV20-1 and TRBJ1-1; 7 bases map to TRBD1. The length of the CDR3 is 13 residues. J gave up 3 bases and V 5 bases, and 6 bases lay outside the gene matches. CDR1 is DFQATT, CDR2 SNEGSKA, per germline (reference sequence). CDR3: CSAGTGADTEAFF. The DNA of the CDR3 is TGCAGTGCTGGAACAGGGGCGGACACTGAAGCTTTCTTT.

This clonotype has a count of ten or more. V usage is TRBV29-1 and J usage is TRBJ2-7; D is possibly TRBD1 (6 bases). The V gene's germline CDR1 is SQVTM and CDR2 ANQGSEA. V was trimmed by 6 bases and J by 1 base, leaving 13 bases between them. CDR3 length: 13 residues. CDR3 region: CSVSWDISYEQYF. The CDR3 bases are TGCAGCGTGAGTTGGGACATATCCTACGAGCAGTACTTC.

The V gene is TRBV6-2 or TRBV6-3, the J gene TRBJ1-2, with 7 bases lining up with TRBD1. Germline trimming cut 8 bases from V and 6 bases from J; bases unmatched to any gene: 27. The CDR3 is 19 amino acids. Germline loops: CDR1 MNHEY, CDR2 SVGEGT. Here the CDR3 reads CASGGPGLKGTASRDGYTF. CDR3 nucleotides: TGTGCCAGCGGAGGTCCGGGGTTAAAGGGGACAGCTTCCCGTGATGGCTACACCTTC.

Details on this clonotype: One end of the junction is discordant with germline, which a read error may explain. This chain connects TRBV7-9 to TRBJ2-1, with 8 bases lining up with TRBD1. The CDR3 has 16 amino acids. Germline-derived CDR1 and CDR2 are SEHNR and FQNEAQ (reference sequence). In DNA, the CDR3 is TGTGCCAACAGCCCCTGGGGCAGGGGGCTGGAGAATGAGCAGTTCTTC. Translating gives CANSPWGRGLENEQFF.

This clonotype was observed many times. V and J are TRBV2 and TRBJ1-6; D uncertain. Germline CDR1 is SNHLY and CDR2 is FYNNEI. CDR3 length: 13 amino acids. Trimming cost V 7 bases and J 2 bases, with 6 bases left between them. The CDR3 region has the DNA TGTGCCAGCAAGGTCACCTATAATTCACCCCTCCACTTT. Residues: CASKVTYNSPLHF.

This clonotype was detected only a few times. This sequence joins TRBV29-1 and TRBJ1-1, with D hard to call. The V and J ends lost 0 bases and 5 bases respectively, with 13 bases between them. Germline V gene sequence: CDR1 SQVTM, CDR2 ANQGSEA. CDR3 length: 14 residues. CDR3 amino acids: CSVEDRATPTEAFF. The CDR3 region has the DNA TGCAGCGTTGAAGATCGCGCGACGCCGACTGAAGCTTTCTTT.

As regards this clonotype: A read error is possible here, since a much larger clone lies one base away. The V gene is TRBV7-9, the J gene TRBJ2-7; tentative D call: TRBD1 (6 bases). In germline, CDR1 is SEHNR, CDR2 FQNEAQ (reference sequence). The CDR3 spans 13 residues. Trimming took 5 bases from V and 2 from J, leaving 10 bases between them. DNA for the CDR3: TGTGCCAGCAGCGGGACAATCCCCTACGAGCAGTACTTC. The encoded protein is CASSGTIPYEQYF.

The CDR3 nucleotides are TGCGCCAGCAGTGAGAATATGAGGGCTGGAAACACCATATATTTT. It is translated as CASSENMRAGNTIYF. The chain links TRBV10-2 to TRBJ1-3; no clear D. The ends were cut back, 2 bases at V and 2 bases at J, with 10 bases in the middle. The germline V gene has CDR1 WSHSY and CDR2 SAAADI. CDR3 length: 15 residues.

This clonotype was found a few times. This chain uses TRBV15 with TRBJ2-7; no clear D. Germline-derived CDR1 and CDR2 are LNHNV and YYDKDF (reference sequence). This CDR3 region has 14 residues. V lost 1 base, J lost 1 base, and 8 bases lay in between. In DNA form, the CDR3 reads TGTGCCACCAGCAGAGTGCCCCCTTCCTACGAGCAGTACTTC. Its protein is CATSRVPPSYEQYF.

V is TRBV10-3 and J is TRBJ2-2; D may correspond to TRBD1 or TRBD2 (5 bases each). The CDR3 extends over 13 amino acids. CDR1 is ENHRY and CDR2 is SYGVKD in the germline V gene. V lost 9 bases, J lost 5 bases, and 13 bases lay in between. CDR3 region: CAMGPQATGELFF. Written as DNA, the CDR3 is TGTGCCATGGGACCGCAAGCGACCGGGGAGCTGTTTTTT.

The chain uses TRBV20-1 and TRBJ1-2; the match to TRBD1 covers 10 bases. This CDR3 has 14 amino acids. Germline values: CDR1 DFQATT, CDR2 SNEGSKA (reference sequence). V dropped 6 bases and J dropped 4; count of bases not matched to a gene: 8. The DNA for the CDR3 is TGCAGTGCGCCTCCTAGGACAGGGGGCTATGGCTACACCTTC. This codes for CSAPPRTGGYGYTF.

Turning to this clonotype: The junction departs from germline at one end; a sequencing error may be responsible. This chain links TRBV6-6 with TRBJ1-5; D gene uncertain. The CDR3 covers 13 residues. The V gene's germline CDR1 is MNHNY and CDR2 SVGAGI (reference sequence). The CDR3 DNA follows: TGTGCCAGCAATTACGACAGCAATCAGCCCCAGCATTTT. It codes for CASNYDSNQPQHF.

The chain is built from TRBV18 and TRBJ2-6; no reliable D call. The CDR3 length is 14 residues. The germline gives CDR1 KGHSH, CDR2 LQKENI. V was shortened by 2 bases and J by 4 bases, with 6 bases between the two germline ends. DNA of the CDR3: TGTGCCAGCTCACCAGCCACAGGGGCCAACGTCCTGACTTTC. It codes for CASSPATGANVLTF.

This clonotype was detected a few times. The rearrangement links TRBV20-1 to TRBJ2-7, with D possibly TRBD2 on 6 matching bases. The V gene lost 4 bases and the J gene lost 0 bases, with 10 bases spanning the gap. In germline, CDR1 is DFQATT, CDR2 SNEGSKA (reference sequence). This CDR3 contains 13 residues. Here the CDR3 reads CSANRDFSYEQYF. Written as DNA, the CDR3 is TGCAGTGCTAACCGGGACTTCTCCTACGAGCAGTACTTC.

The J gene is TRBJ2-2, the V gene TRBV6-1; D is uncertain. Germline CDR1 is MNHNS and CDR2 is SASEGT. V lost 10 bases, J lost 6 bases, and 12 bases lay in between. This CDR3 contains 12 residues. The CDR3 here is CATNSGAGELFF. The CDR3, as DNA: TGTGCCACCAACTCGGGTGCCGGGGAGCTGTTTTTT.

A few counts support this clonotype. The genes are TRBV28 and TRBJ1-4, with 8 nucleotides matching TRBD1. Germline CDR1 MDHEN, CDR2 SYDVKM. V gave up 4 bases and J gave up 12 bases; unmatched junction bases: 4. This CDR3 region has 12 residues. DNA for the CDR3: TGTGCCAGCAGTTACCGGGACAGGCAACTGTTTTTT. Its translation: CASSYRDRQLFF.

This clonotype was picked up many times. The chain is built from TRBV7-9 and TRBJ2-6; D is unclear. The ends were cut back, 5 bases at V and 0 bases at J, with 8 bases in the middle. The CDR3 is made up of 15 amino acids. Germline V gene data show CDR1 as SEHNR and CDR2 as FQNEAQ (reference sequence). The CDR3 DNA is TGTGCCAGCAGCGACGCGCGCTCTGGGGCCAACGTCCTGACTTTC. It encodes CASSDARSGANVLTF.